This TCR beta chain was recovered during a study of response to subunit inactivated influenza vaccine. TCRdb ran MiXCR on the RT-PCR reads and lists one entry per CDR3 protein. The table includes 500,000 to 600,000 distinct CDR3 sequences, approximately 10% detected once. The CDR3 has 17 residues. With 6 bases clipped from V and 7 bases from J, the junction kept 19 bases outside the gene matches. Germline values: CDR1 MNHEY, CDR2 SMNVEV (reference sequence). Broader study findings: Authors suggested seasonal influenza vaccinations each recruit few new T cells.

Turning to this clonotype: No antigen is known for it.

This chain uses TRBV27 with TRBJ2-5; 8 bases align to TRBD2. The input for sequencing was PBMCs from blood, taken on the day of vaccination. This clonotype was sampled from a man in his fifties who received an inactivated influenza vaccine. CDR3 coding DNA: TGTGCCAGCAGCCCAGCCCTGACTAGCGCGGCCCCCCGGACCCAGTACTTC. Translation gives CASSPALTSAAPRTQYF.